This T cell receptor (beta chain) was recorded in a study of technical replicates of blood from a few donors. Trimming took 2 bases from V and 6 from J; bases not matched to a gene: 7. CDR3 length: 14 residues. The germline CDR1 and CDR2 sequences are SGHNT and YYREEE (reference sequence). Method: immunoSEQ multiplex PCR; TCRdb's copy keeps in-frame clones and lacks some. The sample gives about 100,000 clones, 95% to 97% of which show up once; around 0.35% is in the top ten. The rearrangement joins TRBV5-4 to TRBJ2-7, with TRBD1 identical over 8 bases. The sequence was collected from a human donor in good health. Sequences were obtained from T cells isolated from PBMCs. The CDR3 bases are TGTGCCAGCAGCTTCAGGGGGCGAAGTTTCGAGCAGTACTTC. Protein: CASSFRGRSFEQYF.